These 6 T cell receptor beta chains originate from one sample sequenced in a study of cytomegalovirus exposure and HLA in healthy donors. Only in-frame clones appear in the TCRdb table, and some are missing; sequencing was by immunoSEQ multiplex PCR. The sample holds approximately 230,000 clones, roughly 84% seen once. The sample was PBMCs. These TCRs come from a man aged 18 to 30 in good health and CMV-seropositive.

V is TRBV4-1 and J is TRBJ2-3, with TRBD2 as a possible D gene (6 bases). Trimming cost V 4 bases and J 10 bases, with 18 bases left between them. This CDR3 spans 14 amino acids. CDR1 and CDR2 from the germline V gene are MGHRA and YSYEKL. The CDR3 protein is CASSRGWRPGAQYF. Here the CDR3 DNA reads TGCGCCAGCAGCCGGGGGTGGCGCCCGGGGGCGCAGTATTTT.

CDR3 nucleotides: TGTGCCTGGACGGCCTCTGGAAACACCATATATTTT. This translates into CAWTASGNTIYF. The genes are TRBV30 and TRBJ1-3; D unclear. Germline assignment: CDR1 GTSNPN and CDR2 SVGIG (reference sequence). Trimming left V 4 bases short and J 0 bases short, with 4 bases between. CDR3 size: 12 residues.

The genes are TRBV4-1 and TRBJ1-4, with 7 bases lining up with TRBD1. From germline, CDR1 is MGHRA and CDR2 YSYEKL. V lost 3 bases, J lost 7 bases, and 8 bases stayed unmatched. The CDR3 is made up of 15 amino acids. As DNA, the CDR3 is TGCGCCAGCAGCCATCCTGACAGGGAGGTTGAAAAACTGTTTTTT. It is translated as CASSHPDREVEKLFF.

The rearrangement uses TRBV28 and TRBJ1-2, with 8 bases matching TRBD1. CDR1 is MDHEN and CDR2 is SYDVKM in the germline V gene. There are 13 residues in the CDR3. The trim removed 3 bases at V and 9 bases at J, leaving 6 bases unmatched. CDR3 sequence reads: CASSFRQGYSYTF. CDR3 sequence (DNA): TGTGCCAGCAGTTTTCGACAGGGGTATAGCTACACCTTC.

The rearrangement uses TRBV27 and TRBJ2-5; D unclear. The CDR3 length is 15 residues. Trimming stripped 4 bases from V and 5 bases from J, with 17 bases between. Germline assignment: CDR1 MNHEY and CDR2 SMNVEV (reference sequence). The chain's CDR3 is CASSSRARRRETQYF. DNA of the CDR3: TGTGCCAGCAGTTCTCGGGCGAGGCGTCGGGAGACCCAGTACTTC.

The gene calls are TRBV18 and TRBJ2-7; 7 bases match TRBD2. The CDR3 sequence is 13 residues long. Germline V gene data show CDR1 as KGHSH and CDR2 as LQKENI. With 5 bases clipped from V and 6 bases from J, the junction kept 7 bases outside the gene matches. This chain's CDR3 is CASSSRWEGEQYF. The CDR3 nucleotides read TGTGCCAGCTCATCGCGGTGGGAGGGCGAGCAGTACTTC.